Listed below are T cell receptor beta chains from one sample, sequenced in a study of blood T cell repertoires in COVID-19. The assay was immunoSEQ multiplex PCR, and TCRdb's table has in-frame clones only and misses some. Of 150,000 or so clones in the sample, around 87% were seen once. The sample was peripheral blood. The receptors shown here come from a man aged 60 to 69 with COVID-19, enrolled during active disease. Each CDR3 is given with its conserved first and last residue. A D gene is named only where the DNA matches it firmly. Size values are once, few and many counts, or a class for expanded clones, and some rows have none.

>-|TRBJ1-1|-|TRBV3-1/TRBV3-2
TGTGCCAGCAGCCAAGGTCCCCAACTCGCGGCTTTCTTT
CASSQGPQLAAFF
>TRBD2|TRBJ2-7|once|TRBV3-1/TRBV3-2
TGTGCCAGCAGCCGAAGAGTAGCGGGGGGGCTCGAGCAGTACTTC
CASSRRVAGGLEQYF
>-|TRBJ1-2|-|TRBV7-8
TGTGCCAGCAGCATCGACAGTCAAGGATATGGCTACACCTTC
CASSIDSQGYGYTF
>TRBD1|TRBJ2-5|-|TRBV10-3
TGTGCCATCAGTAGGACAGGGTATCAGCAAGAGACCCAGTACTTC
CAISRTGYQQETQYF
>-|TRBJ2-7|-|TRBV24-1
TGTGCCACCAGTGACGACGGGGCCTACGAGCAGTACTTC
CATSDDGAYEQYF
>-|TRBJ2-2|-|TRBV3-1/TRBV3-2
TGTGCCAGCAGCCAAGGTTGGGGCCGTGGCACCGGGGAGCTGTTTTTT
CASSQGWGRGTGELFF
>-|TRBJ2-1|-|TRBV6-6
TGTGCCAGCAGTTATGGGGCCCACAATGAGCAGTTCTTC
CASSYGAHNEQFF
>-|TRBJ1-2|-|TRBV3-1/TRBV3-2
TGTGCCAGCAGCGCAGGGGTCTCTGGCTATGGCTACACCTTC
CASSAGVSGYGYTF
>TRBD1|TRBJ1-4|-|TRBV28
TGTGCCAGCCGAGATCCGACAGGGGGAACGACTAATGAAAAACTGTTTTTT
CASRDPTGGTTNEKLFF
>TRBD2|TRBJ2-1|-|TRBV7-8
TGTGCCAGCAGCCCTCAAGGCGGGGGGGCCTCTCGAAATGAGCAGTTCTTC
CASSPQGGGASRNEQFF
>-|TRBJ2-7|-|TRBV18
TGTGCCAGCTCACCACCGAGCAGGCTCGAGCAGTACTTC
CASSPPSRLEQYF
>TRBD2|TRBJ2-7|-|TRBV28
TGTGCCAGCAGTTTAGCGGGACTAGCGGAGATGTACTTC
CASSLAGLAEMYF
>TRBD1|TRBJ2-7|-|TRBV6-2/TRBV6-3
TGTGCCAGCAGCAAGGGACAGGTTTTTGGGAACTACGAGCAGTACTTC
CASSKGQVFGNYEQYF
>TRBD1|TRBJ1-2|-|TRBV27
TGTGCCAGCGGATACTATAGACAGGGGGCGCAGAACTATGGCTACACCTTC
CASGYYRQGAQNYGYTF
>-|TRBJ2-7|once|TRBV28
TGTGCCAGCACACCAGAAGGAAGGGGGACCTACGAGCAGTACTTC
CASTPEGRGTYEQYF
>-|TRBJ1-1|-|TRBV5-4
TGTGCCAGCAGCTCTCCAGCCACAGGAATGAACACTGAAGCTTTCTTT
CASSSPATGMNTEAFF
>-|TRBJ1-3|-|TRBV28
TGTGCCAGCAGTCCAGGGGATGGAAACACCATATATTTT
CASSPGDGNTIYF
>-|TRBJ2-7|-|TRBV4-3
TGCGCCAGCAGCCAAGATCAGGCTACCTACGAGCAGTACTTC
CASSQDQATYEQYF
>TRBD1|TRBJ1-6|-|TRBV4-3
TGCGCCAGCAGCCAGGAAGACAGGGCCGGGAATTCACCCCTCCACTTT
CASSQEDRAGNSPLHF
>-|TRBJ1-4|-|TRBV6-5
TGTGCCAGCAGTATCCAGTGGGGGGCTAATGAAAAACTGTTTTTT
CASSIQWGANEKLFF
>TRBD1|TRBJ2-4|-|TRBV19
TGTGCCAGTAGTATTGTGAGGGACAGCCTAGCCAAAAACATTCAGTACTTC
CASSIVRDSLAKNIQYF
>-|TRBJ1-3|-|TRBV11-2
TGTGCCAGCAGCTCAGGGGTGACACGAAGCTCTGGAAACACCATATATTTT
CASSSGVTRSSGNTIYF
>-|TRBJ1-4|-|TRBV20-1
TGCAGTGCTAGAGAGTACGGGACTGAATTTTTT
CSAREYGTEFF
>-|TRBJ1-2|-|TRBV27
TGTGCCAGCACCGCCCCGGGGAAGGTAGAGGGCTACACCTTC
CASTAPGKVEGYTF
>-|TRBJ2-7|-|TRBV11-2
TGTGCCAGCAGTTTCGACTCCATCAGCTCCTACGAGCAGTACTTC
CASSFDSISSYEQYF
>-|TRBJ1-2|-|TRBV7-9
TGTGCCAGCAGCTTAAACCTCCGGCAGGGTCGTAACTATGGCTACACCTTC
CASSLNLRQGRNYGYTF
>-|TRBJ1-6|-|TRBV5-8
TGTGCCAGCAGCCAGACTTGGGGGCTAAATTCACCCCTCCACTTT
CASSQTWGLNSPLHF
>-|TRBJ1-2|-|TRBV27
TGTGCCAGCAGGATGGACAGTGCTAACTATGGCTACACCTTC
CASRMDSANYGYTF
>-|TRBJ1-3|once|TRBV7-2
TGTGCCAGCAGTCAGGGGCTTACCTCTGGAAACACCATATATTTT
CASSQGLTSGNTIYF
>TRBD1|TRBJ1-6|-|TRBV19
TGTGCCAGTACCTCGGAAGCCAGACAGGGGCGAAATTCACCCCTCCACTTT
CASTSEARQGRNSPLHF
>TRBD1|TRBJ2-1|-|TRBV29-1
TGCAGCGTTGGGCGGGACAGGCAAGACAATGAGCAGTTCTTC
CSVGRDRQDNEQFF
>-|TRBJ2-7|-|TRBV5-6
TGTGCCAGCAGCTTGGGGGGGCACGGAGGACTCGAGCAGTACTTC
CASSLGGHGGLEQYF